Listed here are 3 T cell receptor beta chains from one sample, sequenced in a study of Tregs in tolerant kidney transplant recipients. Only in-frame clones appear in the TCRdb table, and some are missing; sequencing was by immunoSEQ multiplex PCR. The sample lists approximately 65,000 clones; roughly 84% were seen once. Input material: CD4+ T cells from blood. Receptors were obtained from a human donor in good health.

The V and J genes are TRBV30 and TRBJ1-6; D not certain. Germline CDR1 and CDR2: GTSNPN and SVGIG (reference sequence). V gave up 3 bases and J gave up 6 bases, with 9 bases separating them. CDR3 length equals 13 residues. CDR3 nucleotide sequence: TGTGCCTGGAGAGGAGGGCGTAATTCACCCCTCCACTTT. Residues: CAWRGGRNSPLHF.

The chain has TRBV11-2 and TRBJ1-3; the D is unclear. Germline CDR1 reads SGHAT; CDR2 reads FQNNGV. CDR3 length equals 13 residues. The ends were cut back, 7 bases at V and 0 bases at J, with 7 bases in the middle. The DNA of the CDR3 is TGTGCCAGCATGGGTTACTCTGGAAACACCATATATTTT. Protein sequence: CASMGYSGNTIYF.

This clone was seen ten or more times. The J gene is TRBJ2-1, the V gene TRBV30; tentative D call: TRBD2 (5 bases). This CDR3 is 17 amino acids long. Trimming took off 3 bases at V and 0 bases at J, with 18 bases between the two ends. Germline V gene sequence: CDR1 GTSNPN, CDR2 SVGIG (reference sequence). This chain's CDR3 is CAWRRPGGPSSYNEQFF. The DNA of the CDR3 is TGTGCCTGGAGAAGACCCGGAGGCCCAAGCTCCTACAATGAGCAGTTCTTC.